Presented here are 13 T cell receptor beta chains from one specimen sequenced in a study of shared clonotypes between healthy human individuals. Naive CD8 cells comprised CD45RO-negative, CCR7-positively selected cells, excluding terminally differentiated effector memory CD45RA+ cells. Libraries were prepared by immunoSEQ multiplex PCR; TCRdb keeps only in-frame clonotypes and omits some of them. The data hold a few million clones, with just under 95% observed a single time. The sequencing sample was made of naive CD8+ T cells from PBMCs. These receptors all stem from a man younger than 30 in good health. Some clones in this sample may be carry-over from other donors' samples.

This rearrangement joins TRBV27 to TRBJ2-3; D possibly matches TRBD1 or TRBD2 (5 bases each). Trimming shortened V by 4 bases and J by 0 bases, and 5 bases separated the two germline ends. CDR3 length: 13 residues. From germline, CDR1 is MNHEY and CDR2 SMNVEV (reference sequence). The CDR3 sequence: CASSWDSTDTQYF. DNA of the CDR3: TGTGCCAGCAGTTGGGACAGCACAGATACGCAGTATTTT.

A single count supports this clone. The chain combines TRBV19 with TRBJ1-2; D gene unclear. CDR1 is LNHDA and CDR2 is SQIVND in the germline V gene (reference sequence). V gave up 6 bases and J gave up 3 bases, with 20 bases separating them. There are 16 residues in the CDR3. The CDR3 spells CASREAGIPGDYGYTF. CDR3 DNA sequence: TGTGCCAGTAGGGAAGCCGGGATCCCCGGCGACTATGGCTACACCTTC. Looking up the rest from reference TRBV19 and TRBJ1-2 gives the full variable domain: DGGITQSPKYLFRKEGQNVTLSCEQNLNHDAMYWYRQDPGQGLRLIYYSQIVNDFQKGDIAEGYSVSREKKESFPLTVTSAQKNPTAFYLCASREAGIPGDYGYTFGSGTRLTVV.

This chain joins TRBV29-1 and TRBJ2-7; either TRBD1 or TRBD2 may supply D (6 bases each). This CDR3 is built from 14 residues. With 7 bases removed from V and 2 bases from J, the gap between germline ends came to 18 bases. Looked up from germline, CDR1 is SQVTM and CDR2 is ANQGSEA. CDR3 region: CSARGGQDPYEQYF. CDR3 sequence (DNA): TGCAGCGCTCGAGGGGGGCAGGACCCCTACGAGCAGTACTTC.

V and J are TRBV27 and TRBJ2-1; tentative D call: TRBD2 (5 bases). CDR1 is MNHEY, CDR2 SMNVEV, per germline (reference sequence). V lost 9 bases, J lost 4 bases, and 10 bases lay in between. The CDR3 spans 12 residues. The CDR3 DNA reads TGTGCCAGTGGACTGGGGTACAATGAGCAGTTCTTC. The encoded protein is CASGLGYNEQFF.

DNA for the CDR3: TGTGGCAGGAGCTACGAGCAGTACTTC. Encoded protein: CGRSYEQYF. The rearrangement joins TRBV30 to TRBJ2-7; no definite D call. The CDR3 has 9 amino acids. In germline, CDR1 is GTSNPN, CDR2 SVGIG (reference sequence).

The chain couples TRBV9 to TRBJ2-2; 16 nucleotides line up with TRBD2. Germline V gene lookup returns CDR1 SGDLS and CDR2 YYNGEE. The CDR3 totals 22 residues. V was pared by 2 bases and J by 1 base, with 14 bases of the junction left unmatched. CDR3: CASSVSFGPGLAGGMNTGELFF. Written as DNA, the CDR3 is TGTGCCAGCAGCGTCTCATTCGGACCGGGACTAGCGGGAGGGATGAACACCGGGGAGCTGTTTTTT. Combining the CDR3 with reference TRBV9 and TRBJ2-2 gives the whole variable domain DSGVTQTPKHLITATGQRVTLRCSPRSGDLSVYWYQQSLDQGLQFLIQYYNGEERAKGNILERFSAQQFPDLHSELNLSSLELGDSALYFCASSVSFGPGLAGGMNTGELFFGEGSRLTVL.

Points on this clone: The sample carries other DNA sequences with the same CDR3. The CDR3 DNA reads as TGTGCCAGCAGTTGGGACTCATACAATGAGCAGTTCTTC. Translating gives CASSWDSYNEQFF. The genes are TRBV27 and TRBJ2-1; a possible D gene is TRBD2 (6 bases). Germline CDR1 MNHEY, CDR2 SMNVEV (reference sequence). The CDR3 contains 13 residues. The ends were cut back, 4 bases at V and 4 bases at J, with 8 bases in the middle.

The chain uses TRBV10-3 and TRBJ2-3, with D tentatively TRBD2 (5 bases). The CDR3 runs 16 residues. From germline, CDR1 is ENHRY and CDR2 SYGVKD. Deletions cut 8 bases from V and 0 bases from J, with 18 bases between. The CDR3 spells CAIQEGSGISTDTQYF. CDR3 bases: TGTGCCATCCAAGAGGGCAGCGGAATAAGCACAGATACGCAGTATTTT.

This clone came up once. Sequence at one end of the junction differs from germline and may be a read error. CDR3 in DNA: TGCGCCAGCAGCGAAGACATTAACTATGGCTACACCTTC. Residues: CASSEDINYGYTF. This chain uses TRBV4-3 with TRBJ1-2; D is uncertain. The CDR3 runs 13 residues. Germline assignment: CDR1 LGHNA and CDR2 YSLEER.

The count of this clone is one. V is TRBV7-3 and J is TRBJ2-1, with 7 bases lining up with TRBD1. The J segment lost 6 bases and the V segment lost 1 base, leaving 6 bases of the junction unmatched. Per the germline V gene, CDR1 is SGHTA and CDR2 is FQGTGA. This CDR3 is built from 15 residues. CDR3 sequence (DNA): TGTGCCAGCAGCTTAATAGGGGGCGCGGCCAATGAGCAGTTCTTC. This translates into CASSLIGGAANEQFF. Complete variable domain (other parts from reference TRBV7-3 and TRBJ2-1): GAGVSQTPSNKVTEKGKYVELRCDPISGHTALYWYRQSLGQGPEFLIYFQGTGAADDSGLPNDRFFAVRPEGSVSTLKIQRTERGDSAVYLCASSLIGGAANEQFFGPGTRLTVL.

J is TRBJ2-7 and V is TRBV6-1; D gene uncertain. The V and J ends lost 5 bases and 3 bases respectively, with 14 bases between them. Germline CDR1 is MNHNS and CDR2 is SASEGT. This CDR3 is built from 14 residues. This chain's CDR3 is CASSPRGQYYEQYF. CDR3 nucleotide sequence: TGTGCCAGCAGTCCCCGTGGTCAGTACTACGAGCAGTACTTC.

CDR3 loop: CASSFRASHLYEQYF. The CDR3, as DNA: TGTGCCAGCAGTTTTAGAGCCAGCCATCTGTACGAGCAGTACTTC. The gene calls are TRBV27 and TRBJ2-7; D is ambiguous. The ends were cut back, 3 bases at V and 4 bases at J, with 16 bases in the middle. The CDR3 is made up of 15 amino acids. The V gene's germline CDR1 is MNHEY and CDR2 SMNVEV (reference sequence).

This rearrangement joins TRBV4-3 to TRBJ2-1; D may be TRBD2 (5 bases). Trimming removed 4 bases at V and 5 bases at J, with 15 bases between. The length of the CDR3 is 15 residues. Germline V gene sequence: CDR1 LGHNA, CDR2 YSLEER. CDR3 DNA: TGCGCCAGCAGCCCGAGCGGTAGACGAAACAATGAGCAGTTCTTC. Encoded protein: CASSPSGRRNNEQFF.